This record covers a single TCR beta chain. Its antigen is not known. The data originate from a study of cytomegalovirus exposure and HLA in healthy donors. The study's findings and limits: Another analysis was done later, and it associated around 17,000 TCR beta sequences with HLA alleles at 0.05 false discovery rate. The authors excluded some V segments, including TRBV6-2 and TRBV6-3, as indistinguishable. When a later analysis compared HLA-associated TCR beta chains with equally common others, the HLA-associated chains turned out to be more clonally expanded and to have lower generation probabilities.

The PCR was carried out with 60 Vbeta primers and 13 Jbeta primers. As originally analysed: In a later analysis, approximately 80 million unique TCR beta chains included roughly 11 million shared by two or more donors. Produced via immunoSEQ multiplex PCR; TCRdb's table is partial and in-frame only. The DNA was the basis for D and trimming; V, J and clone size are from that table. In the table there are 95,000 to 130,000 clones, 81% of which are singletons. The V end was cut by 5 bases, the J end by 5 bases, with 12 bases between. The CDR3 contains 13 residues. CDR1 is MNHNS, CDR2 SASEGT, per germline.

The TCR originated in a young woman in good health and CMV-seronegative. The sequenced material came from PBMCs. This chain links TRBV6-1 with TRBJ2-5; D might be TRBD2 (6 bases). CDR3 DNA: TGTGCCAGCAGTCTGGGGGGACGGGAGACCCAGTACTTC. This sequence encodes CASSLGGRETQYF.